Each of the 26 T cell receptor beta chains below was sequenced from the same sample in a study of blood T cell repertoires in COVID-19 (dated by TCRdb to 2020 to 2021). The receptor library was made with the immunoSEQ multiplex PCR assay. Held by TCRdb, this immuneACCESS table contains in-frame sequences only and omits some clones. Under half of the omission traces to an unresolved V gene where checked; the cause of the rest is unknown. The sample table records roughly 500,000 clones; approximately 85% of these occur just once. The ten top clones hold approximately 3.2% of the sample. What was sequenced was peripheral blood. The origin of the receptors is a human donor in a cohort sampled during active COVID-19.

The V call is TRBV30, the J call TRBJ1-2; D may be TRBD1 (5 bases). Germline CDR1 is GTSNPN and CDR2 is SVGIG (reference sequence). This CDR3 has 15 residues. V was pared by 4 bases and J by 2 bases, with 17 bases between. The CDR3 DNA sequence: TGTGCCTGGATCTTACGTTGGGGCAGAAACTATGGCTACACCTTC. Translated: CAWILRWGRNYGYTF.

This chain uses TRBV11-1 with TRBJ1-1; D might be TRBD1 (6 bases). Germline V gene data show CDR1 as SGHAT and CDR2 as FQDESV (reference sequence). With 4 bases removed from V and 7 bases from J, the gap between germline ends came to 10 bases. The CDR3 sequence is 12 residues long. The CDR3 loop reads CASSSQGYEAFF. Here the CDR3 DNA reads TGTGCCAGCAGCTCGCAGGGGTATGAAGCTTTCTTT. Complete variable domain (other parts from reference TRBV11-1 and TRBJ1-1): EAEVAQSPRYKITEKSQAVAFWCDPISGHATLYWYRQILGQGPELLVQFQDESVVDDSQLPKDRFSAERLKGVDSTLKIQPAELGDSAMYLCASSSQGYEAFFGQGTRLTVV.

The chain joins TRBV5-6 to TRBJ1-1; tentative D call: TRBD1 (5 bases). Germline values: CDR1 SGHDT, CDR2 YYEEEE. The germline V and J ends were trimmed by 1 base and 4 bases, with 8 bases remaining between them. The CDR3 is made up of 13 amino acids. CDR3 nucleotide sequence: TGTGCCAGCAGCTTGCTCAGGGCCACTGAAGCTTTCTTT. This codes for CASSLLRATEAFF.

The chain combines TRBV6-4 with TRBJ1-2; a weak D match, TRBD1 (6 bases). The CDR3 is 12 amino acids. V lost 4 bases to trimming and J lost 14 bases, with 17 bases between them. Germline V gene data show CDR1 as MRHNA and CDR2 as SNTAGT. CDR3 protein: CASSASDSHLTF. CDR3 bases: TGTGCCAGCAGTGCCTCGGACAGCCACTTAACCTTC.

V is TRBV10-3 and J is TRBJ2-2; perhaps TRBD2 as D (7 bases). The V end was cut by 10 bases, the J end by 7 bases, with 16 bases between. The CDR3 length is 13 residues. Germline values: CDR1 ENHRY, CDR2 SYGVKD. The CDR3 region has the DNA TGTGCCACCCTCGGGGGGCGGATCGGGGAGCTGTTTTTT. This codes for CATLGGRIGELFF.

This sequence joins TRBV6-2 or TRBV6-3 and TRBJ2-5, with 14 bases matching TRBD2. Germline trimming cut 5 bases from V and 3 bases from J; bases unmatched to any gene: 11. Looked up from germline, CDR1 is MNHEY and CDR2 is SVGEGT. The CDR3 is 18 amino acids. The CDR3, as DNA: TGTGCCAGCAGTCGCCAGACTAGCGGGAGGGCCTACGAAGAGACCCAGTACTTC. This sequence encodes CASSRQTSGRAYEETQYF.

The chain combines TRBV19 with TRBJ1-2; TRBD1 is a possible D gene (6 bases). V shed 5 bases and J shed 2 bases, with 12 bases lying between them. Germline loops: CDR1 LNHDA, CDR2 SQIVND (reference sequence). The length of the CDR3 is 14 residues. In DNA, the CDR3 is TGTGCCAGTAGTCTGCTTGGACAGAACTATGGCTACACCTTC. It codes for CASSLLGQNYGYTF.

The genes are TRBV5-1 and TRBJ2-3, with 12 bases lining up with TRBD2. Germline trimming cut 1 base from V and 5 bases from J; bases unmatched to any gene: 5. The CDR3 has 16 residues. From germline, CDR1 is SGHRS and CDR2 YFSETQ. CDR3 bases: TGCGCCAGCAGCTTGCGACTAGCGGGAGTCAAAGATACGCAGTATTTT. Translated: CASSLRLAGVKDTQYF.

The rearrangement joins TRBV6-5 to TRBJ2-7, with D possibly matching TRBD2 (6 bases). With 5 bases removed from V and 7 bases from J, the gap between germline ends came to 15 bases. The CDR3 totals 13 residues. Germline lookup yields CDR1 MNHEY and CDR2 SVGAGI. The CDR3 DNA follows: TGTGCCAGCAGTCGAGGACTATCGGGGGAGCAGTACTTC. Encoded protein: CASSRGLSGEQYF.

The chain links TRBV5-1 to TRBJ2-1; TRBD2 matches 11 bases. This CDR3 has 16 amino acids. The ends lost 3 bases at V and 8 bases at J; junction bases unmatched: 10. CDR1 SGHRS and CDR2 YFSETQ come from the germline V gene. The CDR3 region is CASSWRTSGSIDEQFF. The CDR3 nucleotides read TGCGCCAGCAGCTGGCGTACTAGCGGGAGTATCGATGAGCAGTTCTTC.

This clone is a singleton in its sample. In nucleotides, the CDR3 is TGTGCCAGTAGTTTTAACATCAGGGATACGCAGTATTTT. It encodes CASSFNIRDTQYF. This chain uses TRBV19 with TRBJ2-3; D is ambiguous. V was pared by 5 bases and J by 6 bases, with 12 bases between. The CDR3 has 13 residues. CDR1 is LNHDA and CDR2 is SQIVND in the germline V gene (reference sequence).

The rearrangement uses TRBV28 and TRBJ2-7; D might be TRBD1 (6 bases). There are 12 residues in the CDR3. V was pared by 6 bases and J by 1 base, with 7 bases between. Germline lookup yields CDR1 MDHEN and CDR2 SYDVKM. This CDR3 is CASSTGSYEQYF. The CDR3 bases are TGTGCCAGCAGCACAGGGTCCTACGAGCAGTACTTC.

The V call is TRBV19, the J call TRBJ2-1, with a possible D match to TRBD2 (5 bases). The CDR3 is made up of 15 amino acids. V was clipped by 3 bases and J by 0 bases, with 9 bases between them. Germline lookup yields CDR1 LNHDA and CDR2 SQIVND (reference sequence). The CDR3: CASSIRGGSYNEQFF. The CDR3 nucleotides are TGTGCCAGTAGTATTCGCGGAGGCTCCTACAATGAGCAGTTCTTC.

This clone was seen only once. This sequence joins TRBV7-3 and TRBJ2-1, with 10 bases lining up with TRBD2. The germline gives CDR1 SGHTA, CDR2 FQGTGA. The V gene end was trimmed by 1 base and the J gene end by 9 bases; junction bases not matched to a gene: 9. The CDR3 runs to 16 residues. In DNA form, the CDR3 reads TGTGCCAGCAGCTTAAGGCTAGCGGGAGCGGGAGTTGAGCAGTTCTTC. This sequence encodes CASSLRLAGAGVEQFF.

The chain is built from TRBV11-3 and TRBJ1-1, with D uncertain. CDR1 is SGHNT and CDR2 is YENEEA in the germline V gene. The V end was cut by 0 bases, the J end by 4 bases, with 6 bases between. This CDR3 has 13 amino acids. CDR3 sequence (DNA): TGTGCCAGCAGCTTAGAAGGGAGCACTGAAGCTTTCTTT. Residues: CASSLEGSTEAFF.

This sequence joins TRBV7-2 and TRBJ2-3; 7 nucleotides line up with TRBD1. Germline V gene sequence: CDR1 SGHTA, CDR2 FQGNSA. The trim removed 5 bases at V and 2 bases at J, leaving 7 bases unmatched. This CDR3 spans 15 amino acids. The CDR3 loop is CASSPDRGHTDTQYF. CDR3 DNA: TGTGCCAGCAGCCCTGATAGGGGGCACACAGATACGCAGTATTTT. Full variable domain (outside the CDR3, taken from reference TRBV7-2 and TRBJ2-3): GAGVSQSPSNKVTEKGKDVELRCDPISGHTALYWYRQSLGQGLEFLIYFQGNSAPDKSGLPSDRFSAERTGGSVSTLTIQRTQQEDSAVYLCASSPDRGHTDTQYFGPGTRLTVL.

This clone was observed once. The genes are TRBV24-1 and TRBJ2-1, with D perhaps matching TRBD2 (7 bases). The CDR3 covers 15 residues. Germline V lookup: CDR1 KGHDR, CDR2 SFDVKD. CDR3: CVYWGGGGSYNEQFF. The CDR3 nucleotides read TGTGTCTATTGGGGAGGGGGGGGCTCCTACAATGAGCAGTTCTTC.

The rearrangement links TRBV5-4 to TRBJ2-5; 8 nucleotides agree with TRBD2. The germline CDR1 and CDR2 sequences are SGHNT and YYREEE (reference sequence). This CDR3 is built from 15 residues. Unmatched junction bases numbered 7, after V lost 5 bases and J lost 1 base. The CDR3: CASSPGGGRQETQYF. CDR3 sequence (DNA): TGTGCCAGCAGTCCCGGGGGGGGGCGCCAAGAGACCCAGTACTTC. Complete variable domain (other parts from reference TRBV5-4 and TRBJ2-5): ETGVTQSPTHLIKTRGQQVTLRCSSQSGHNTVSWYQQALGQGPQFIFQYYREEENGRGNFPPRFSGLQFPNYSSELNVNALELDDSALYLCASSPGGGRQETQYFGPGTRLLVL.

The chain joins TRBV27 to TRBJ2-1, with 9 bases fitting TRBD1. V lost 4 bases and J lost 7; bases outside the gene matches: 8. CDR1 and CDR2 from the germline V gene are MNHEY and SMNVEV (reference sequence). The CDR3 consists of 15 residues. The CDR3, as DNA: TGTGCCAGCAGTTCTCTAGGACAGGGGAGGAATGAGCAGTTCTTC. Amino acids: CASSSLGQGRNEQFF.

The chain employs TRBV28 and TRBJ1-1; 12 positions match TRBD1. Trimming took 6 bases from V and 3 from J; bases not matched to a gene: 14. The CDR3 covers 18 residues. Germline CDR1 and CDR2: MDHEN and SYDVKM. The CDR3 sequence is CASRTPGQGAPKHTEAFF. The CDR3 nucleotides read TGTGCCAGCAGGACCCCGGGACAGGGGGCACCCAAACACACTGAAGCTTTCTTT.

The genes are TRBV6-1 and TRBJ1-5, with 9 bases aligning to TRBD1. Germline V gene data show CDR1 as MNHNS and CDR2 as SASEGT. Trimming at V came to 1 base and at J to 6 bases, leaving 4 bases not matched to a gene. This CDR3 contains 15 residues. The CDR3 coding sequence is TGTGCCAGCAGTGAAGGCAGACAGGGGGTTCAGCCCCAGCATTTT. This gives the protein CASSEGRQGVQPQHF.

This chain links TRBV27 with TRBJ1-1, with a tentative D call TRBD1 (5 bases). Trimming removed 1 base from V and 6 bases from J, with 12 bases in between. This CDR3 contains 14 residues. Germline CDR1 reads MNHEY; CDR2 reads SMNVEV (reference sequence). The CDR3 DNA reads as TGTGCCAGCAGTTTATATGGCAGGGAGGCTGAAGCTTTCTTT. It encodes CASSLYGREAEAFF.

This chain links TRBV30 with TRBJ2-5; the match to TRBD2 covers 14 bases. Germline trimming cut 2 bases from V and 10 bases from J; bases unmatched to any gene: 6. Germline V gene data show CDR1 as GTSNPN and CDR2 as SVGIG (reference sequence). The length of the CDR3 is 14 residues. CDR3: CAWSLGLAGVHQYF. CDR3 sequence (DNA): TGTGCCTGGAGTCTGGGACTAGCGGGAGTTCACCAGTACTTC.

This clone was seen a single time. CDR3 bases: TGTGCCAGCAGCATTCGGACAGGGGAGGAAGAAAAACTGTTTTTT. Translated, it gives CASSIRTGEEEKLFF. J is TRBJ1-4 and V is TRBV11-1; 9 bases map to TRBD1. V lost 5 bases, J lost 8 bases, and 9 bases stayed unmatched. This CDR3 is built from 15 residues. CDR1 is SGHAT, CDR2 FQDESV, per germline (reference sequence).

This clone was observed many times. The rearrangement joins TRBV27 to TRBJ1-1, with D maybe TRBD1 (5 bases). This CDR3 has 17 residues. The germline CDR1 and CDR2 sequences are MNHEY and SMNVEV (reference sequence). V was trimmed by 2 bases and J by 0 bases, leaving 16 bases between them. The CDR3 bases are TGTGCCAGCAGTTTAAGGGGCGGCAATGGGATGAACACTGAAGCTTTCTTT. This gives the protein CASSLRGGNGMNTEAFF.

This sequence joins TRBV3-1 (or the pseudogene TRBV3-2) and TRBJ2-7; 8 bases fit TRBD2. This CDR3 region has 16 residues. With 4 bases clipped from V and 5 bases from J, the junction kept 13 bases outside the gene matches. Per the germline V gene, CDR1 is LGHDT and CDR2 is YNNKEL (reference sequence). The CDR3 reads CASSPRLTSASDEQYF. The CDR3 nucleotides read TGTGCCAGCAGCCCAAGACTGACTAGCGCTAGCGACGAGCAGTACTTC.